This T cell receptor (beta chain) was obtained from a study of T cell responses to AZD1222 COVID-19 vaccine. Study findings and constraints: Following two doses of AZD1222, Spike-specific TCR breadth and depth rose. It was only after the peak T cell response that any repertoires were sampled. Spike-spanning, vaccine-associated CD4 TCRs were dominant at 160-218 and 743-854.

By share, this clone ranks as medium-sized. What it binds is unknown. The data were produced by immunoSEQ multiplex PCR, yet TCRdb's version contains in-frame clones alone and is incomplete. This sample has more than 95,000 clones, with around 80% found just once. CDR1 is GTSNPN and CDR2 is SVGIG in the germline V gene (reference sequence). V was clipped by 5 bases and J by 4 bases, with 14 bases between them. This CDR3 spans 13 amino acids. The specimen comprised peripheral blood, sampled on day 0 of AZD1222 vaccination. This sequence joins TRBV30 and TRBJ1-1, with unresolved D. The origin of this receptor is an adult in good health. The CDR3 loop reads CAWCTERATEAFF. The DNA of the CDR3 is TGTGCCTGGTGTACGGAGAGAGCCACTGAAGCTTTCTTT.